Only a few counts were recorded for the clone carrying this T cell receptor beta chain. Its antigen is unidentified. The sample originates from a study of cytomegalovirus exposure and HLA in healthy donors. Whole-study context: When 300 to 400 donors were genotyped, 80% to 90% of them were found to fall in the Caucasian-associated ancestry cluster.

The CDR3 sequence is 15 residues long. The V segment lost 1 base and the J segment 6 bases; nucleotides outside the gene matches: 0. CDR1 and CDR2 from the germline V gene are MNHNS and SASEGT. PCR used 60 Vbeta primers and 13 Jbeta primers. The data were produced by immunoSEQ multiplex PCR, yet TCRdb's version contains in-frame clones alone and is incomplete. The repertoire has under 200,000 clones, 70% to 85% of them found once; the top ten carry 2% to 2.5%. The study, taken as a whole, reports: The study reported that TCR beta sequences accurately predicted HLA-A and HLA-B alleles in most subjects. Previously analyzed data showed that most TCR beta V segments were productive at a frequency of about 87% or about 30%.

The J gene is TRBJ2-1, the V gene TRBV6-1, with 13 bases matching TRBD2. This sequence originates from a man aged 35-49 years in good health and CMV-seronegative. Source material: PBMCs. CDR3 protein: CASSEGTSGSNEQFF. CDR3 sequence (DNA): TGTGCCAGCAGTGAAGGGACTAGCGGGAGCAATGAGCAGTTCTTC.